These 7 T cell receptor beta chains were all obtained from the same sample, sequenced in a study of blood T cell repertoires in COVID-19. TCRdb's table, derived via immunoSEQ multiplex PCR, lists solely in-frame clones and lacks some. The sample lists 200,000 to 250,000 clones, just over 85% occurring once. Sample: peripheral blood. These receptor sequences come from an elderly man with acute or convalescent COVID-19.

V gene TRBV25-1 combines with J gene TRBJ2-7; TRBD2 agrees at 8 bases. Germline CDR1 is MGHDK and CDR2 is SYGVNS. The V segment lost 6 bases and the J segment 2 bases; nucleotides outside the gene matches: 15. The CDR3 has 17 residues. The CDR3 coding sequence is TGTGCCAGCAGCCCTAGTCGGGTAGCGGGATACACCTACGAGCAGTACTTC. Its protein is CASSPSRVAGYTYEQYF.

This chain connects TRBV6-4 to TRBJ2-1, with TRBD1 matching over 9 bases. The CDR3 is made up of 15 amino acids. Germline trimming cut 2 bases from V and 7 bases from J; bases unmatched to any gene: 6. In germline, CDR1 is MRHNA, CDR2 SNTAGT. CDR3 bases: TGTGCCAGCAGTGACCAGGACAGGGGCCGTAATGAGCAGTTCTTC. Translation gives CASSDQDRGRNEQFF.

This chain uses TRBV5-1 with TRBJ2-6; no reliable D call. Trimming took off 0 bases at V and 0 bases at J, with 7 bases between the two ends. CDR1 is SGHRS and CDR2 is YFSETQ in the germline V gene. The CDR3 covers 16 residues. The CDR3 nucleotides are TGCGCCAGCAGCTTGGTAGAGTACTCTGGGGCCAACGTCCTGACTTTC. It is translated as CASSLVEYSGANVLTF.

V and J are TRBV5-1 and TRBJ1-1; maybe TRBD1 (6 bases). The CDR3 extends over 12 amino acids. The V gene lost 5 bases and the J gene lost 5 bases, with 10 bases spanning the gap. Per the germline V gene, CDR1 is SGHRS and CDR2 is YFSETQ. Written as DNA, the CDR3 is TGCGCCAGCAGTACAGGGAAGACTGAAGCTTTCTTT. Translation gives CASSTGKTEAFF.

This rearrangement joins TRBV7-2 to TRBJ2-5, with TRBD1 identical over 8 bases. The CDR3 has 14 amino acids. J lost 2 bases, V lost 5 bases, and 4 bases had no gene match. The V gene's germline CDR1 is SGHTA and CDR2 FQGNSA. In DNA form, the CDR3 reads TGTGCCAGCAGCGACAGGGGAGTACAAGAGACCCAGTACTTC. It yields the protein CASSDRGVQETQYF. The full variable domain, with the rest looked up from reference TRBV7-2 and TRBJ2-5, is GAGVSQSPSNKVTEKGKDVELRCDPISGHTALYWYRQSLGQGLEFLIYFQGNSAPDKSGLPSDRFSAERTGGSVSTLTIQRTQQEDSAVYLCASSDRGVQETQYFGPGTRLLVL.

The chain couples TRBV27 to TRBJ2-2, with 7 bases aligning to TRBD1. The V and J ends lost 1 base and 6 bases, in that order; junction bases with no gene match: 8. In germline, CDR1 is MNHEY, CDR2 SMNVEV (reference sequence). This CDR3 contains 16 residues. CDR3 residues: CASSLFRGLKSGELFF. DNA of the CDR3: TGTGCCAGCAGTTTATTCAGGGGGTTAAAATCCGGGGAGCTGTTTTTT.

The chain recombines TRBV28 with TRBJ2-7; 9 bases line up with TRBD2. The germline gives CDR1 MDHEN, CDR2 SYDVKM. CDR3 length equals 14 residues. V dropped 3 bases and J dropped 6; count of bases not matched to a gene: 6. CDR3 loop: CASSLGTSHSEQYF. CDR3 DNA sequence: TGTGCCAGCAGTTTGGGGACTAGCCACAGCGAGCAGTACTTC.